These 9 T cell receptor beta chains were sequenced from one sample in a study of T cell responses to AZD1222 COVID-19 vaccine. Sequencing was performed with immunoSEQ multiplex PCR; in TCRdb, only in-frame clones are kept and a portion is missing. The table has 150,000 or so clones, around 90% seen once; the top ten hold approximately 2%. The specimen was peripheral blood, collected on day 0 of AZD1222 vaccination. The receptors here all came from an adult in good health.

The rearrangement joins TRBV6-5 to TRBJ2-2, with 7 nucleotides matching TRBD1. The ends lost 6 bases at V and 2 bases at J; junction bases unmatched: 6. The CDR3 length is 15 residues. Germline V gives CDR1 MNHEY, CDR2 SVGAGI. The DNA for the CDR3 is TGTGCCAGCAGATCGACAGGGTATAACACCGGGGAGCTGTTTTTT. It encodes CASRSTGYNTGELFF.

V gene TRBV6-5 combines with J gene TRBJ1-3; D unclear. CDR1 and CDR2 from the germline V gene are MNHEY and SVGAGI. The CDR3 is 15 amino acids. V gave up 6 bases and J gave up 0 bases, with 12 bases separating them. CDR3 sequence reads: CASSPDWSSGNTIYF. In nucleotides, the CDR3 is TGTGCCAGCAGCCCAGACTGGAGCTCTGGAAACACCATATATTTT.

J is TRBJ1-5 and V is TRBV7-8; D not resolved. There are 13 residues in the CDR3. V lost 2 bases and J 6 bases, leaving 8 bases between the germline ends. Per germline, CDR1 SGHVS and CDR2 FQNEAQ. CDR3 DNA sequence: TGTGCCAGCAGCTTATGGTTGGGTCAGCCCCAGCATTTT. It translates to CASSLWLGQPQHF.

The V gene is TRBV7-2, the J gene TRBJ2-7; 9 positions agree with TRBD2. The J segment lost 0 bases and the V segment lost 5 bases, leaving 14 bases of the junction unmatched. CDR1 and CDR2 from the germline V gene are SGHTA and FQGNSA. The CDR3 consists of 18 residues. This CDR3 is CASSPSVSGRGGSYEQYF. CDR3 sequence (DNA): TGTGCCAGCAGCCCCTCAGTGTCAGGGCGGGGGGGCTCCTACGAGCAGTACTTC.

CDR3 nucleotide sequence: TGTGCCATCAGTGAGTCGCCAGGGGACCAGCCCCAGCATTTT. This encodes CAISESPGDQPQHF. V and J are TRBV10-3 and TRBJ1-5; tentative D call: TRBD1 (6 bases). Trimming left V 0 bases short and J 7 bases short, with 10 bases between. This CDR3 is built from 14 residues. Germline V lookup: CDR1 ENHRY, CDR2 SYGVKD.

This clone was observed a single time. The CDR3 loop reads CASNEGNGYGYTF. The DNA of the CDR3 is TGTGCCAGTAACGAAGGAAACGGCTATGGCTACACCTTC. This chain connects TRBV19 to TRBJ1-2, with D hard to call. From germline, CDR1 is LNHDA and CDR2 SQIVND (reference sequence). The CDR3 runs to 13 residues. Between the trimmed V and J ends, which lost 7 bases and 4 bases, there was a span of 13 bases.

This clone was seen a single time. The chain has TRBV28 and TRBJ2-7, with 9 bases aligning to TRBD2. The CDR3 contains 14 residues. Germline V gene data show CDR1 as MDHEN and CDR2 as SYDVKM. V gave up 6 bases and J gave up 9 bases; unmatched junction bases: 12. CDR3 in amino acids: CASRGGLAHFGQYF. The CDR3 bases are TGTGCCAGCAGGGGGGGACTAGCCCATTTCGGGCAGTACTTC.

The chain is built from TRBV5-1 and TRBJ1-5, with D possibly TRBD1 on 5 matching bases. The V and J ends lost 8 bases and 0 bases respectively, with 18 bases between them. CDR1 is SGHRS and CDR2 is YFSETQ in the germline V gene. This CDR3 region has 16 residues. CDR3 DNA sequence: TGCGCCAGGGGGCAGGGAGCCGTGTATAGCAATCAGCCCCAGCATTTT. The encoded protein is CARGQGAVYSNQPQHF. Full variable domain (rest looked up from reference TRBV5-1 and TRBJ1-5): KAGVTQTPRYLIKTRGQQVTLSCSPISGHRSVSWYQQTPGQGLQFLFEYFSETQRNKGNFPGRFSGRQFSNSRSEMNVSTLELGDSALYLCARGQGAVYSNQPQHFGDGTRLSIL.

The V call is TRBV27, the J call TRBJ2-7, with 7 nucleotides matching TRBD1. The CDR3 is made up of 14 amino acids. J gave up 7 bases and V 6 bases, and 12 bases lay outside the gene matches. Germline V gene lookup returns CDR1 MNHEY and CDR2 SMNVEV (reference sequence). The CDR3 sequence: CASRFRTGRLEQYF. The CDR3 nucleotides read TGTGCCAGCAGATTCAGGACAGGACGTCTTGAGCAGTACTTC.